A selection of T cell receptor beta chains follows, all from one sample in a study of shared clonotypes between healthy human individuals. The method was immunoSEQ multiplex PCR; TCRdb's version includes in-frame clones alone and lacks a portion of them. Of about half a million clones in the sample, 65% to 80% were seen once. Sample: PBMCs. Source of these receptors: a woman aged 40 to 49 in good health. Some clones in this sample may be carry-over from other donors' samples. Both conserved end residues are trimmed from each CDR3. Not every row has a clone size; where given, it reads once, few, many or a size class.

>-|TRBJ2-1|TRBV29-1
SVDAARDYNEQF
>-|TRBJ1-3|TRBV13
ASGAGLGNTIY
>-|TRBJ1-1|TRBV28
ASSFTENTEAF
>-|TRBJ1-2|TRBV5-1
ASSLLGGPNYGYT
>-|TRBJ2-5|TRBV7-2
ASSPRTNSAETQY
>-|TRBJ1-3|TRBV5-6
ASGSQGELGNTIY
>once|TRBJ1-1|TRBV4-3
ASSQGARGRGEAF
>once|TRBJ1-1|TRBV15
ATSRDMGNTEAF
>-|TRBJ1-1|TRBV28
ASSLDGYTEAF
>-|TRBJ1-3|TRBV28
ASSLWGPYSGNTIY
>-|-|TRBV4-3
ASSQEGGASGAYEQY
>-|TRBJ2-1|TRBV5-1
ASSLPGRYYNEQF
>-|TRBJ2-7|TRBV20-1
SATSTYEQY
>-|TRBJ1-4|TRBV6-1
ASSEVGVLRRNEKLF
>-|TRBJ2-1|TRBV27
ASSLTGGTNNEQF
>-|TRBJ1-1|TRBV2
ASSEADRAEAF
>few|TRBJ1-4|TRBV5-6
ASSSFGVDNEKLF
>-|TRBJ2-7|TRBV7-3
ASSLTGTGFEQY
>-|TRBJ1-6|TRBV2
ASSERNMGQYNSPLH
>once|TRBJ2-7|TRBV30
AWSKEGPYEQY
>-|TRBJ2-1|TRBV29-1
SVEEEGTSGYNEQF
>-|TRBJ2-3|TRBV2
ASSDQRADTQY
>once|TRBJ1-2|TRBV19
ASSIRGRLDYGYT
>-|TRBJ1-5|TRBV15
ATSLTGGNQPQH
>once|TRBJ2-2|TRBV29-1
SVARTSAYTGELF
>-|TRBJ2-1|TRBV7-7
ASSFPTSGSWDEQF
>-|TRBJ2-1|TRBV28
ASSSTLTSGRYDEQF
>-|TRBJ2-1|TRBV4-3
ASSPQHRPKSLAYNEQF